A single sample is the source of the 22 T cell receptor beta chains below, sequenced in a study of blood T cell repertoires in COVID-19. TCRdb's table, derived via immunoSEQ multiplex PCR, lists solely in-frame clones and lacks some. The repertoire consists of about 190,000 clones, with around four fifths occurring once and the leading ten covering 17%. Input material: PBMCs or T cells enriched from blood (not recorded which). The receptors shown here come from a woman between 50 and 59 years old who had recovered from COVID-19.

V usage is TRBV7-3 and J usage is TRBJ2-7; D unresolved. V was clipped by 5 bases and J by 2 bases, with 16 bases between them. This CDR3 region has 15 residues. CDR1 and CDR2 (germline): SGHTA, FQGTGA. CDR3 region: CASSPQSSYPYEQYF. CDR3 bases: TGTGCCAGCAGCCCACAGTCTTCTTACCCCTACGAGCAGTACTTC.

The chain uses TRBV27 and TRBJ1-2, with 8 bases identical to TRBD1. After removal of 6 bases from V and 4 bases from J, the junction contained 4 bases not matched to a gene. Germline V gene lookup returns CDR1 MNHEY and CDR2 SMNVEV (reference sequence). CDR3 length: 13 amino acids. The CDR3 region has the DNA TGTGCCAGCAGGTATCAGGGGGCCTATGGCTACACCTTC. Translated: CASRYQGAYGYTF.

This clone was detected a few times. The genes are TRBV30 and TRBJ1-2; the match to TRBD1 covers 12 bases. The CDR3 contains 13 residues. V shed 5 bases, J shed 7 bases, and the junction held 5 bases outside the gene matches. Germline CDR1 reads GTSNPN; CDR2 reads SVGIG (reference sequence). CDR3 sequence: CAWGTGGSSGYTF. The CDR3 DNA reads TGTGCCTGGGGGACAGGGGGCTCTTCTGGCTACACCTTC. Combining the CDR3 with reference TRBV30 and TRBJ1-2 gives the whole variable domain SQTIHQWPATLVQPVGSPLSLECTVEGTSNPNLYWYRQAAGRGLQLLFYSVGIGQISSEVPQNLSASRPQDRQFILSSKKLLLSDSGFYLCAWGTGGSSGYTFGSGTRLTVV.

This clone occurred a few times. The chain is built from TRBV27 and TRBJ1-3, with D perhaps matching TRBD1 (6 bases). This CDR3 comprises 17 residues. Germline values: CDR1 MNHEY, CDR2 SMNVEV (reference sequence). V was cut by 5 bases and J by 0 bases, with 17 bases left in between. The CDR3 loop reads CASSPSRDIHSGNTIYF. The CDR3 DNA sequence: TGTGCCAGCAGTCCGTCCCGGGACATACACTCTGGAAACACCATATATTTT.

This chain uses TRBV9 with TRBJ2-1; TRBD2 matches at 9 bases. The V gene's germline CDR1 is SGDLS and CDR2 YYNGEE. The CDR3 contains 19 residues. J gave up 7 bases and V 4 bases, and 21 bases lay outside the gene matches. CDR3 sequence: CASSSAPGGGRARENEQFF. CDR3 DNA sequence: TGTGCCAGCAGCTCCGCCCCCGGTGGCGGGAGGGCCAGGGAGAATGAGCAGTTCTTC.

The chain employs TRBV11-2 and TRBJ1-1; D is unclear. The CDR3 contains 11 residues. Germline V CDR1 and CDR2: SGHAT, FQNNGV. Trimming took off 5 bases at V and 3 bases at J, with 4 bases between the two ends. The DNA for the CDR3 is TGTGCCAGCAGCCGTTACACTGAAGCTTTCTTT. Its translation: CASSRYTEAFF.

V is TRBV4-1 and J is TRBJ1-1; D is unresolved. Germline loops: CDR1 MGHRA, CDR2 YSYEKL. The CDR3 extends over 20 amino acids. V shed 0 bases and J shed 3 bases, with 26 bases lying between them. The DNA for the CDR3 is TGCGCCAGCAGCCAAGAGATGATGGCCAGCGGTCTCGTGTTTGACACTGAAGCTTTCTTT. Translation: CASSQEMMASGLVFDTEAFF.

V and J are TRBV24-1 and TRBJ2-2, with a weak D call TRBD2 (5 bases). V was clipped by 6 bases and J by 4 bases, with 11 bases between them. The CDR3 is 14 residues long. CDR1 is KGHDR and CDR2 is SFDVKD in the germline V gene. DNA for the CDR3: TGTGCCACCAGTTCCGGGGTGAGCACCGGGGAGCTGTTTTTT. Amino acid sequence: CATSSGVSTGELFF.

This clone was recorded only once. The CDR3 DNA is TGTGCCAGCAGTTTATTTTTACCAGGGTACAGCACAGATACGCAGTATTTT. This codes for CASSLFLPGYSTDTQYF. The chain employs TRBV28 and TRBJ2-3; a weak D match, TRBD1 (5 bases). Looked up from germline, CDR1 is MDHEN and CDR2 is SYDVKM. The CDR3 is made up of 17 amino acids. V lost 1 base and J lost 0, with 14 bases in between.

This chain links TRBV7-9 with TRBJ2-2; no clear D gene. V lost 1 base, J lost 5 bases, and 8 bases lay in between. The CDR3 is made up of 14 amino acids. In germline, CDR1 is SEHNR, CDR2 FQNEAQ (reference sequence). The CDR3 is CASSLDSATGELFF. The CDR3 DNA reads TGTGCCAGCAGCTTAGACTCCGCGACCGGGGAGCTGTTTTTT.

The rearrangement joins TRBV24-1 to TRBJ2-1, with D possibly matching TRBD2 (5 bases). This CDR3 region has 15 residues. V was pared by 1 base and J by 6 bases, with 12 bases between. Germline V lookup: CDR1 KGHDR, CDR2 SFDVKD. The CDR3 loop reads CATSDLPGMGNEQFF. CDR3 nucleotides: TGTGCCACCAGTGATTTACCGGGAATGGGCAATGAGCAGTTCTTC.

The chain combines TRBV5-1 with TRBJ2-5, with TRBD1 matching over 7 bases. Germline trimming cut 7 bases from V and 2 bases from J; bases unmatched to any gene: 8. Germline CDR1 reads SGHRS; CDR2 reads YFSETQ. The CDR3 consists of 14 residues. CDR3 nucleotides: TGCGCCAGCCGGGGACAGCTACCACAAGAGACCCAGTACTTC. Translation gives CASRGQLPQETQYF.

The J gene is TRBJ1-3, the V gene TRBV15; 7 bases align to TRBD1. The CDR3 is 16 residues long. Trimming took 0 bases from V and 2 from J; bases not matched to a gene: 4. CDR1 LNHNV and CDR2 YYDKDF come from the germline V gene (reference sequence). CDR3 loop: CATSREHTGAGNTIYF. The CDR3, as DNA: TGTGCCACCAGCAGAGAGCATACAGGGGCTGGAAACACCATATATTTT.

The chain couples TRBV28 to TRBJ1-3; perhaps TRBD1 as D (6 bases). Looked up from germline, CDR1 is MDHEN and CDR2 is SYDVKM. V shed 11 bases and J shed 4 bases, with 18 bases lying between them. CDR3 length equals 14 residues. As DNA, the CDR3 is TGTGCCGCCAGCAATGGGGGCCGGGGAAACACCATATATTTT. It codes for CAASNGGRGNTIYF.

This clone was observed a few times. The genes are TRBV5-4 and TRBJ2-7; no definite D call. The CDR3 has 12 residues. Deletions cut 4 bases from V and 3 bases from J, with 8 bases between. Germline lookup yields CDR1 SGHNT and CDR2 YYREEE (reference sequence). The CDR3 region is CASSLDGYEQYF. CDR3 DNA: TGTGCCAGCAGCCTGGACGGCTACGAGCAGTACTTC.

This CDR3 reads CASSLQRSAGGSHEQYF. The CDR3 DNA sequence: TGTGCCAGCAGCCTACAGCGGTCGGCGGGAGGGTCCCACGAGCAGTACTTC. This chain connects TRBV11-2 to TRBJ2-7; TRBD2 agrees at 9 bases. V was pared by 5 bases and J by 5 bases, with 16 bases of the junction left unmatched. Looked up from germline, CDR1 is SGHAT and CDR2 is FQNNGV. CDR3 length: 17 amino acids.

The gene calls are TRBV4-2 and TRBJ2-2, with TRBD2 as a possible D gene (5 bases). Germline CDR1 is LGHNA and CDR2 is YNFKEQ. CDR3 length: 15 residues. Trimming stripped 2 bases from V and 6 bases from J, with 13 bases between. The CDR3 bases are TGTGCCAGCAGCCAACGGGATCGCGGGTCCGGGGAGCTGTTTTTT. Encoded protein: CASSQRDRGSGELFF.

V and J are TRBV28 and TRBJ1-3; TRBD1 matches at 9 bases. CDR3 length: 16 residues. Trimming took 3 bases from V and 3 from J; bases not matched to a gene: 6. Germline CDR1 and CDR2: MDHEN and SYDVKM. CDR3 coding DNA: TGTGCCAGCAGTTTTACAGGGGGCTATTTTGGAAACACCATATATTTT. It specifies CASSFTGGYFGNTIYF.

The genes are TRBV9 and TRBJ2-5, with TRBD1 matching 7 bases. V was clipped by 4 bases and J by 4 bases; unmatched bases: 16. Germline CDR1 reads SGDLS; CDR2 reads YYNGEE. The CDR3 has 17 amino acids. CDR3 in amino acids: CASSPGLRQGDGETQYF. CDR3 in DNA: TGTGCCAGCAGCCCTGGTCTCCGGCAGGGGGATGGAGAGACCCAGTACTTC. The full variable domain, with the rest looked up from reference TRBV9 and TRBJ2-5, is DSGVTQTPKHLITATGQRVTLRCSPRSGDLSVYWYQQSLDQGLQFLIQYYNGEERAKGNILERFSAQQFPDLHSELNLSSLELGDSALYFCASSPGLRQGDGETQYFGPGTRLLVL.

This clone came up a few times. The rearrangement joins TRBV4-3 to TRBJ2-7, with 7 bases matching TRBD1. With 0 bases clipped from V and 3 bases from J, the junction kept 5 bases outside the gene matches. This CDR3 contains 15 residues. The germline V gene has CDR1 LGHNA and CDR2 YSLEER. The CDR3 reads CASSQELQGSYEQYF. The CDR3 DNA is TGCGCCAGCAGCCAAGAGTTACAGGGGAGCTACGAGCAGTACTTC.

The CDR3 loop is CASSRGNSPLHF. CDR3 DNA sequence: TGTGCCAGCAGCAGGGGGAATTCACCCCTCCACTTT. The rearrangement uses TRBV6-5 and TRBJ1-6; TRBD1 matches at 7 bases. Germline V lookup: CDR1 MNHEY, CDR2 SVGAGI. The CDR3 has 12 amino acids. V shed 6 bases and J 7 bases; nucleotides not matched to a gene: 0.

This clone was found a few times. The chain is built from TRBV7-2 and TRBJ1-1, with TRBD1 matching 8 bases. The CDR3 sequence is 15 residues long. The J segment lost 5 bases and the V segment lost 5 bases, leaving 10 bases of the junction unmatched. Germline CDR1 and CDR2: SGHTA and FQGNSA. The CDR3 loop is CASSPQSRGLTEAFF. The DNA for the CDR3 is TGTGCCAGCAGCCCACAAAGCAGGGGGCTGACTGAAGCTTTCTTT.